These 27 T cell receptor beta chains were all obtained from the same sample, sequenced in a study of identical twins (dated by TCRdb to about 2016). Libraries were prepared through 5' RACE. The reads were generated on an Illumina HiSeq 2000. The public reads were quality trimmed at Q25 with fastp and then assembled into clones with MiXCR by TCRdb, keeping productive beta chains. Entries are consolidated by CDR3 protein sequence, retaining the most common genes and DNA. This sample holds around 960,000 distinct CDR3 sequences; around 12% were observed only once. The ten largest clones represent around 1.5% of the sample. These data were likewise used in another study, on yellow fever vaccine responses in identical twins.

The sequenced sample consisted of PBMCs. These receptors all come from a woman aged 18-30 years in good health.

This clonotype was seen more than once but under ten times. The genes are TRBV24-1 and TRBJ2-2, with 8 bases identical to TRBD1. The CDR3 totals 20 residues. Trimming took 1 base from V and 1 from J; bases not matched to a gene: 13. Looked up from germline, CDR1 is KGHDR and CDR2 is SFDVKD. The CDR3 loop reads CATSDFWGQVHLGNTGELFF. CDR3 bases: TGTGCCACCAGTGATTTTTGGGGACAGGTTCATCTCGGGAACACCGGGGAGCTGTTTTTT.

This clonotype came up a few times. This chain joins TRBV12-3 or TRBV12-4 and TRBJ2-5, with TRBD1 identical over 9 bases. V shed 7 bases, J shed 4 bases, and the junction held 10 bases outside the gene matches. There are 15 residues in the CDR3. CDR3 sequence reads: CASTRRDRERETQYF. The CDR3, as DNA: TGTGCCAGCACCCGCCGGGACAGGGAACGAGAGACCCAGTACTTC.

This clonotype was detected only a few times. The chain joins TRBV15 to TRBJ2-1; tentatively, D is TRBD2 (5 bases). The CDR3 totals 19 residues. The V end was cut by 0 bases, the J end by 0 bases, with 18 bases between. Germline CDR1 reads LNHNV; CDR2 reads YYDKDF (reference sequence). In DNA, the CDR3 is TGTGCCACCAGCAGAGATCGGAGGTTAGCGCTCCGCTCCTACAATGAGCAGTTCTTC. As protein: CATSRDRRLALRSYNEQFF.

In its sample, this clonotype was seen a few times. The chain is built from TRBV7-8 and TRBJ2-1, with 8 bases that match TRBD2. The CDR3 runs to 16 residues. Trimming removed 0 bases from V and 9 bases from J; junction bases left unmatched: 10. Germline CDR1 and CDR2: SGHVS and FQNEAQ. The CDR3 region has the DNA TGTGCCAGCAGCTTAGCAGTGGGACTAGGGCTGGCTGAGCAGTTCTTC. Residues: CASSLAVGLGLAEQFF.

The J gene is TRBJ2-1, the V gene TRBV6-1, with D hard to call. Looked up from germline, CDR1 is MNHNS and CDR2 is SASEGT. Trimming pared 5 bases from V and 10 bases from J, leaving 15 bases between. The CDR3 extends over 13 amino acids. The CDR3 DNA reads as TGTGCCAGCAGTCCCTATGAAGGTTGGGAGCAGTTCTTC. As protein: CASSPYEGWEQFF.

The chain couples TRBV3-1 to TRBJ2-5; weak D call: TRBD2 (5 bases). The ends were cut back, 1 base at V and 5 bases at J, with 17 bases in the middle. CDR1 is LGHDT and CDR2 is YNNKEL in the germline V gene (reference sequence). This CDR3 is built from 16 residues. The CDR3: CASSQVSGGWRETQYF. The CDR3 bases are TGTGCCAGCAGCCAAGTTTCGGGCGGTTGGAGGGAGACCCAGTACTTC.

This clonotype was detected ten times or more. This chain connects TRBV12-3 or TRBV12-4 to TRBJ1-1; D uncertain. V was pared by 5 bases and J by 4 bases, with 11 bases between. There are 13 residues in the CDR3. For the CDR3, the DNA is TGTGCCAGCAGTATTGAGGGCGGCACTGAAGCTTTCTTT. This encodes CASSIEGGTEAFF.

On this clonotype itself: A much larger clonotype is one base distant, so this may be a read error. The CDR3 region has the DNA TGTGCCAGCGGCCCCCTGGGACAGGGGATCGACATTCAGTACTTC. Amino acid sequence: CASGPLGQGIDIQYF. V gene TRBV9 combines with J gene TRBJ2-4; TRBD1 matches at 10 bases. J was trimmed by 8 bases and V by 7 bases; bases with no gene match: 12. CDR1 is SGDLS and CDR2 is YYNGEE in the germline V gene. This CDR3 is 15 amino acids long. The full variable domain, rest sourced from reference TRBV9 and TRBJ2-4, is DSGVTQTPKHLITATGQRVTLRCSPRSGDLSVYWYQQSLDQGLQFLIQYYNGEERAKGNILERFSAQQFPDLHSELNLSSLELGDSALYFCASGPLGQGIDIQYFGAGTRLSVL.

Points on this clonotype: The junction departs from the called germline gene at one end, perhaps through a read error. The chain has TRBV7-2 and TRBJ2-7, with a possible D match to TRBD2 (5 bases). This CDR3 region has 14 residues. The germline CDR1 and CDR2 sequences are SGHTA and FQGNSA. The CDR3 protein is CASSRMGDLVSEDF. CDR3 coding DNA: TGTGCCAGCAGCCGGATGGGAGACCTGGTTTCGGAGGACTTC.

This clonotype was detected a few times. The J gene is TRBJ2-3, the V gene TRBV12-3 or TRBV12-4, with D possibly being TRBD2 (6 bases). V was trimmed by 6 bases and J by 1 base, leaving 14 bases between them. The CDR3 is 15 amino acids. DNA of the CDR3: TGTGCCAGCAGCCCCAGGCGGGATCGCACAGATACGCAGTATTTT. Its translation: CASSPRRDRTDTQYF.

A few counts support this clonotype. The chain employs TRBV9 and TRBJ2-7; 8 bases align to TRBD1. With 4 bases clipped from V and 4 bases from J, the junction kept 7 bases outside the gene matches. The CDR3 covers 14 residues. Germline CDR1 and CDR2: SGDLS and YYNGEE. CDR3 protein: CASSTAGTGYEQYF. As DNA, the CDR3 is TGTGCCAGCAGCACGGCAGGGACAGGATACGAGCAGTACTTC. The entire variable domain, with the rest obtained from reference TRBV9 and TRBJ2-7, is as follows: DSGVTQTPKHLITATGQRVTLRCSPRSGDLSVYWYQQSLDQGLQFLIQYYNGEERAKGNILERFSAQQFPDLHSELNLSSLELGDSALYFCASSTAGTGYEQYFGPGTRLTVT.

The chain joins TRBV5-6 to TRBJ2-1, with TRBD2 as a possible D gene (5 bases). This CDR3 contains 15 residues. CDR1 SGHDT and CDR2 YYEEEE come from the germline V gene. Between the trimmed V and J ends, which lost 9 bases and 7 bases, there was a span of 23 bases. The CDR3 region has the DNA TGTGCCATCGGACTCGGGCTGGCCGTGGGGAATGAGCAGTTCTTC. It translates to CAIGLGLAVGNEQFF.

This rearrangement joins TRBV6-2 or TRBV6-3 to TRBJ1-5, with D hard to call. Germline V gene lookup returns CDR1 MNHEY and CDR2 SVGEGT. The V gene lost 2 bases and the J gene lost 2 bases, with 7 bases spanning the gap. The CDR3 length is 14 residues. CDR3 amino acids: CASSYPPGNQPQHF. The CDR3 DNA follows: TGTGCCAGCAGTTACCCCCCCGGCAATCAGCCCCAGCATTTT.

This clonotype was found many times. The V call is TRBV5-1, the J call TRBJ1-6, with D hard to call. The germline gives CDR1 SGHRS, CDR2 YFSETQ. This CDR3 contains 14 residues. Trimming cost V 5 bases and J 3 bases, with 9 bases left between them. For the CDR3, the DNA is TGCGCCAGCAGAGGAGACGTCTATAATTCACCCCTCCACTTT. Protein sequence: CASRGDVYNSPLHF.

This chain links TRBV2 with TRBJ2-1; 14 positions match TRBD2. The junction had 6 bases not matched to a gene; V was cut back by 11 bases and J by 6 bases. The CDR3 has 14 residues. Germline CDR1 reads SNHLY; CDR2 reads FYNNEI. The DNA for the CDR3 is TGTGCCGGACCGGGACTAGCGGGAGCCAATGAGCAGTTCTTC. As protein: CAGPGLAGANEQFF.

This clonotype was seen only a few times. The V gene is TRBV10-3, the J gene TRBJ2-5, with D perhaps TRBD2 (6 bases). The CDR3 runs 15 residues. Trimming took 3 bases from V and 0 from J, leaving 11 bases between them. Per the germline V gene, CDR1 is ENHRY and CDR2 is SYGVKD. The chain's CDR3 is CAISDHRDYQETQYF. Here the CDR3 DNA reads TGTGCCATCAGTGATCACCGGGACTACCAAGAGACCCAGTACTTC.

In this sample, this clonotype turned up many times. The chain uses TRBV28 and TRBJ2-3; no reliable D call. V gave up 6 bases and J gave up 0 bases, with 7 bases separating them. The CDR3 contains 13 residues. The germline gives CDR1 MDHEN, CDR2 SYDVKM. The CDR3 coding sequence is TGTGCCAGCAGGACCCTGAGCACAGATACGCAGTATTTT. Protein sequence: CASRTLSTDTQYF.

V is TRBV3-1 and J is TRBJ2-1; 10 bases agree with TRBD2. V gave up 2 bases and J gave up 8 bases; unmatched junction bases: 21. CDR3 length: 20 amino acids. Germline values: CDR1 LGHDT, CDR2 YNNKEL (reference sequence). CDR3 region: CASSQRVKREGLVDGHEQFF. In DNA form, the CDR3 reads TGTGCCAGCAGCCAAAGAGTTAAGCGGGAGGGCCTAGTGGACGGCCATGAGCAGTTCTTC.

The table lists this clonotype with a few counts. The chain recombines TRBV29-1 with TRBJ2-1, with 10 nucleotides matching TRBD2. The length of the CDR3 is 16 residues. After removal of 2 bases from V and 2 bases from J, the junction contained 6 bases not matched to a gene. Germline V gene lookup returns CDR1 SQVTM and CDR2 ANQGSEA. This CDR3 is CSVEPRTSGTYNEQFF. The CDR3 bases are TGCAGCGTTGAACCGAGGACTAGCGGTACCTACAATGAGCAGTTCTTC.

This clonotype was recorded many times. This chain links TRBV20-1 with TRBJ1-5; unclear D gene. Between the trimmed V and J ends, which lost 2 bases and 1 base, there was a span of 3 bases. The V gene's germline CDR1 is DFQATT and CDR2 SNEGSKA (reference sequence). The CDR3 has 12 amino acids. CDR3 sequence reads: CSARQSNQPQHF. CDR3 coding DNA: TGCAGTGCTAGACAGAGCAATCAGCCCCAGCATTTT.

This clonotype was picked up a small number of times. This chain uses TRBV20-1 with TRBJ2-1, with 11 bases lining up with TRBD2. The V segment lost 5 bases and the J segment 6 bases; nucleotides outside the gene matches: 21. CDR1 is DFQATT, CDR2 SNEGSKA, per germline (reference sequence). CDR3 length equals 19 residues. The CDR3 DNA sequence: TGCAGTGCTTTCCGACTAGCGGGAACTACTAGTATGTCTGGCAATGAGCAGTTCTTC. It specifies CSAFRLAGTTSMSGNEQFF.

The gene calls are TRBV27 and TRBJ2-3, with D maybe TRBD1 (6 bases). Germline CDR1 is MNHEY and CDR2 is SMNVEV (reference sequence). The CDR3 extends over 17 amino acids. Trimming took off 5 bases at V and 0 bases at J, with 18 bases between the two ends. As DNA, the CDR3 is TGTGCCAGCAGTCTCACCGGGACATACACTAGCACAGATACGCAGTATTTT. This codes for CASSLTGTYTSTDTQYF.

The chain has TRBV2 and TRBJ2-1; D unresolved. There are 16 residues in the CDR3. Germline V gives CDR1 SNHLY, CDR2 FYNNEI. V was shortened by 0 bases and J by 1 base, with 10 bases between the two germline ends. CDR3 region: CASSEALSQSYNEQFF. The CDR3 coding sequence is TGTGCCAGCAGTGAAGCTCTTAGTCAGTCCTACAATGAGCAGTTCTTC.

This clonotype appeared a few times. The V gene is TRBV6-5, the J gene TRBJ2-7; tentatively, D is TRBD2 (5 bases). Trimming removed 2 bases from V and 0 bases from J, with 11 bases in between. The CDR3 length is 15 residues. Germline-derived CDR1 and CDR2 are MNHEY and SVGAGI. The DNA of the CDR3 is TGTGCCAGCAGTTACGGACTTCTGAGCTCCTACGAGCAGTACTTC. It codes for CASSYGLLSSYEQYF.

The table lists this clonotype with a few counts. This chain links TRBV5-1 with TRBJ2-3, with TRBD2 as a possible D gene (7 bases). The CDR3 runs to 15 residues. Germline V gene data show CDR1 as SGHRS and CDR2 as YFSETQ. V was clipped by 8 bases and J by 4 bases, with 20 bases between them. The CDR3 DNA is TGCGCCAGTTCTACAGGGACTACCCATGCAGATACGCAGTATTTT. Protein: CASSTGTTHADTQYF. Full variable domain (missing parts from reference TRBV5-1 and TRBJ2-3): KAGVTQTPRYLIKTRGQQVTLSCSPISGHRSVSWYQQTPGQGLQFLFEYFSETQRNKGNFPGRFSGRQFSNSRSEMNVSTLELGDSALYLCASSTGTTHADTQYFGPGTRLTVL.

J is TRBJ1-4 and V is TRBV28; 7 positions agree with TRBD1. J gave up 7 bases and V 5 bases, and 7 bases lay outside the gene matches. Germline V CDR1 and CDR2: MDHEN, SYDVKM. The CDR3 contains 14 residues. CDR3 sequence (DNA): TGTGCCAGCAGTGCCCCGGGACAGAGTGAAAAACTGTTTTTT. It codes for CASSAPGQSEKLFF.

This clonotype was picked up a small number of times. This rearrangement joins TRBV5-1 to TRBJ2-2; tentatively, D is TRBD2 (5 bases). Germline V gene lookup returns CDR1 SGHRS and CDR2 YFSETQ. The CDR3 length is 16 residues. V lost 0 bases and J lost 5, with 14 bases in between. CDR3 sequence: CASSLAKGLRTGELFF. CDR3 nucleotides: TGCGCCAGCAGCTTGGCCAAAGGACTTAGGACCGGGGAGCTGTTTTTT.